This TCR beta chain was observed in a study of cytomegalovirus exposure and HLA in healthy donors. Looking at the study overall: Unique TCRs numbering approximately 81 million, obtained from HLA-typed donors, made up an early data release. Points from the study as a whole: Among immune exposure information, only CMV serostatus was available.

Researchers ran the PCR with 60 Vbeta and 13 Jbeta primers. Using immunoSEQ multiplex PCR, the repertoire was profiled, and TCRdb retains in-frame clones only, with some absent. This table holds roughly 120,000 clones, around 77% found once. In nominal health when sampled, donors likely had unrecorded immune exposures nonetheless. Trimming took 3 bases from V and 8 from J, leaving 22 bases between them. In germline, CDR1 is GTSNPN, CDR2 SVGIG (reference sequence). CDR3 length equals 16 residues. About this clone itself: Its matching antigen is unknown.

This receptor was obtained from a man aged 45 to 65 in good health and CMV-seropositive. This rearrangement joins TRBV30 to TRBJ1-4; D is possibly TRBD1 (5 bases). The sequenced material came from PBMCs. Here the CDR3 DNA reads TGTGCCTGGAGGGGTGTTGGGGGGGGTCATCAGGAAAAACTGTTTTTT. Amino acid sequence: CAWRGVGGGHQEKLFF.